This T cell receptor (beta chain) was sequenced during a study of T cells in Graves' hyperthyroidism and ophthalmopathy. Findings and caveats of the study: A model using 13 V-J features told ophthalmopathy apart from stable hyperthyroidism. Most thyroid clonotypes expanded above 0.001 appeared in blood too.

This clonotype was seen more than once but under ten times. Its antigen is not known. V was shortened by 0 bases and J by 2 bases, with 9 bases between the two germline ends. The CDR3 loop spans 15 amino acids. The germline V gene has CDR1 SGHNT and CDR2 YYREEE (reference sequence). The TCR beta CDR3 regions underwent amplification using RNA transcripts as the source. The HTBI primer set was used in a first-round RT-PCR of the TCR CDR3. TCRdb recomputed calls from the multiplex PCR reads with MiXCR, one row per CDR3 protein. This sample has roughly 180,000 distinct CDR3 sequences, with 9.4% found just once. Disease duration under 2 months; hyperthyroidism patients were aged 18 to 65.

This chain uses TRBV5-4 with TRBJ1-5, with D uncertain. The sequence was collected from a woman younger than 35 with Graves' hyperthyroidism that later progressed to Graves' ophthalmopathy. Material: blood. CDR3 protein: CASSLEGGRNQPQHF. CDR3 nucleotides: TGTGCCAGCAGCTTGGAGGGAGGTCGCAATCAGCCCCAGCATTTT.